This T cell receptor beta chain was found in a study of CD8 T cells in Susac syndrome. Study observations and caveats: The authors acknowledged that their TCR sequencing and HLA analysis involved a relatively small number of individuals.

As concerns this clonotype: The antigen remains undetermined.

Germline V lookup: CDR1 LGHDT, CDR2 YNNKEL (reference sequence). CDR3 size: 17 residues. V gave up 1 base and J gave up 6 bases, with 19 bases separating them. About 0.45 to 1 ug RNA was reverse transcribed with random hexamers. TCRdb used MiXCR to reprocess the immunoSEQ multiplex PCR reads, holding one entry per CDR3 protein. The sample has a few hundred thousand distinct CDR3 sequences; roughly 96% are singletons. Sequencing of TCR beta was undertaken in CD8+ and CD4+ T cells derived from blood. In the multiple sclerosis control group, patients were treatment-naive and had stable or active relapsing-remitting disease. Negative isolation was used for CD8+ and CD4+ T cells, and FACS enrichment was applied to TEMRA cells.

The sequencing input was CD4+ T cells from PBMCs. This chain joins TRBV3-1 and TRBJ1-5, with D possibly TRBD1 on 5 matching bases. The sequence derives from a human donor with multiple sclerosis. The chain's CDR3 is CASSQGGPWETAQPQHF. Written as DNA, the CDR3 is TGTGCCAGCAGCCAAGGGGGACCCTGGGAAACTGCTCAGCCCCAGCATTTT. The entire variable domain, with the rest obtained from reference TRBV3-1 and TRBJ1-5, is as follows: DTAVSQTPKYLVTQMGNDKSIKCEQNLGHDTMYWYKQDSKKFLKIMFSYNNKELIINETVPNRFSPKSPDKAHLNLHINSLELGDSAVYFCASSQGGPWETAQPQHFGDGTRLSIL.